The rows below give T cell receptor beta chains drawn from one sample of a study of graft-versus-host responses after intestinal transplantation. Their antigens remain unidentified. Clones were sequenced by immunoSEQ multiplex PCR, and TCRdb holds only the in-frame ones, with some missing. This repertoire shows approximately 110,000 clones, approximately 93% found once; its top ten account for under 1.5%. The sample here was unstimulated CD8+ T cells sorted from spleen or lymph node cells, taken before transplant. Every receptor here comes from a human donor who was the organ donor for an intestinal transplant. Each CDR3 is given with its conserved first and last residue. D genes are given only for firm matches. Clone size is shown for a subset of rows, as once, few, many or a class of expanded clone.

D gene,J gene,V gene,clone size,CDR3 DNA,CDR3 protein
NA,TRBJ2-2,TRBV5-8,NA,TGTGCCAGCAACCCCTTCACCGGGGAGCTGTTTTTT,CASNPFTGELFF
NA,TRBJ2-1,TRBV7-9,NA,TGTGCCAGCAGCTCAATGACAGCCTCCTACTACAATGAGCAGTTCTTC,CASSSMTASYYNEQFF
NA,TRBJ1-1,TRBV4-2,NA,TGTGCCAGCAGCCAGGATACCACGCGACAGGAGAACACTGAAGCTTTCTTT,CASSQDTTRQENTEAFF
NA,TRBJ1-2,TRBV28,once,TGTGCCAGCAGCCCGGTAGGCAGTCCTGCGTATGGCTACACCTTC,CASSPVGSPAYGYTF
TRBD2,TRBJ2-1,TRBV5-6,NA,TGTGCCAGCAGCTTGATCCTAGCGGAGGGTAATGAGCAGTTCTTC,CASSLILAEGNEQFF
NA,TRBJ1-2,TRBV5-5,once,TGTGCCAGCAGATATTACAGCCGTTCCTATGGCTACACCTTC,CASRYYSRSYGYTF
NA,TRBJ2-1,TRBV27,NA,TGTGCCAGCAGTTTACCAGGGGAATACAATGAGCAGTTCTTC,CASSLPGEYNEQFF
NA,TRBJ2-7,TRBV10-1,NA,TGCGCCAGCAGTGAAAGACTCTACGAGCAGTACTTC,CASSERLYEQYF
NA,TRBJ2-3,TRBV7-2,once,TGTGCCAGCAGCTCTCACAGGGTAGTATCGGGGCCAGATACGCAGTATTTT,CASSSHRVVSGPDTQYF
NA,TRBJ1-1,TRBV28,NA,TGTGCCAGCAGTTTCGCAACAGTTTGGCGGACTGAAGCTTTCTTT,CASSFATVWRTEAFF
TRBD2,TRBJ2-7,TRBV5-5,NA,TGTGCCAGCAGCCTGGGACTAGCGGGTGTCTACGAGCAGTACTTC,CASSLGLAGVYEQYF
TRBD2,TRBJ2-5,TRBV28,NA,TGTGCCAGCAGTTCGCAGACTAGCGGGGGAACAGAGACCCAGTACTTC,CASSSQTSGGTETQYF
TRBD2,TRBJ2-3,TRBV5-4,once,TGTGCCAGCAGCTTGTATGGCGGGAGGGCCTTCGCAGATACGCAGTATTTT,CASSLYGGRAFADTQYF
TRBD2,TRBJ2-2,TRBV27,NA,TGTGCCAGCAGTTCCGGAGCGGGAGTGGGGGGGGAGCTGTTTTTT,CASSSGAGVGGELFF
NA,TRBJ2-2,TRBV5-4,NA,TGTGCCAGCAGCTTGGACGGAGTTGAGCTGTTTTTT,CASSLDGVELFF
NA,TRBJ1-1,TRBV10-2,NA,TGCGCCAGCAGTCTCCACCTCCTACCGGACACTGAAGCTTTCTTT,CASSLHLLPDTEAFF
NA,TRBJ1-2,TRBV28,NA,TGTGCCAGCAGTTTCACGGAAAACTATGGCTACACCTTC,CASSFTENYGYTF
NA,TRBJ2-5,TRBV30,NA,TGTGCCTGGAGTGTACAGCAAGAGACCCAGTACTTC,CAWSVQQETQYF
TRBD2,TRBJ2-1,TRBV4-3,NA,TGCGCCAGCAGCCAAGATGACGGTGGCGGGGGGGCCTACAATGAGCAGTTCTTC,CASSQDDGGGGAYNEQFF
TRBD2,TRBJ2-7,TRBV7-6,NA,TGTGCCAGCAGCTTTGCTGGCGGGAGGGCCTTAGGGGTGGACGAGCAGTACTTC,CASSFAGGRALGVDEQYF
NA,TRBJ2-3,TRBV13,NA,TGTGCCAGCAGCCCCAGCACAGATACGCAGTATTTT,CASSPSTDTQYF
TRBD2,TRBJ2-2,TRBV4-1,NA,TGCGCCAGCAGCCACCGACTAGCGCCGAACACCGGGGAGCTGTTTTTT,CASSHRLAPNTGELFF
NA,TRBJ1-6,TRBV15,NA,TGTGCCACCAGCAGAGTTACGAATTCACCCCTCCACTTT,CATSRVTNSPLHF
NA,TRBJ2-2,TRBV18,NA,TGTGCCACCCGGTCTGGGACCTACACCGGGGAGCTGTTTTTT,CATRSGTYTGELFF
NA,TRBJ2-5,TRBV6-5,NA,TGTGCCAGCAGTCCAGGGGTGGGGGAGACCCAGTACTTC,CASSPGVGETQYF
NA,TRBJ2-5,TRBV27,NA,TGTGCCAGCAGTTTAGGGTACCAAGAGACCCAGTACTTC,CASSLGYQETQYF
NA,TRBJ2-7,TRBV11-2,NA,TGTGCCAGCAGCTTAAATTTAGGTTCTGTGGGCTACGAGCAGTACTTC,CASSLNLGSVGYEQYF
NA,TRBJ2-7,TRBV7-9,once,TGTGCCAGCAGCCACACCTATCCCGCCCGGGACACCGACTACGAGCAGTACTTC,CASSHTYPARDTDYEQYF
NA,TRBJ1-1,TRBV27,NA,TGTGCCAGCAGTTTATTAGGCCTTTTCTCTGAAGCTTTCTTT,CASSLLGLFSEAFF
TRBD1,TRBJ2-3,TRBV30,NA,TGTGCCTGGGACAGGGGAAACACAGATACGCAGTATTTT,CAWDRGNTDTQYF